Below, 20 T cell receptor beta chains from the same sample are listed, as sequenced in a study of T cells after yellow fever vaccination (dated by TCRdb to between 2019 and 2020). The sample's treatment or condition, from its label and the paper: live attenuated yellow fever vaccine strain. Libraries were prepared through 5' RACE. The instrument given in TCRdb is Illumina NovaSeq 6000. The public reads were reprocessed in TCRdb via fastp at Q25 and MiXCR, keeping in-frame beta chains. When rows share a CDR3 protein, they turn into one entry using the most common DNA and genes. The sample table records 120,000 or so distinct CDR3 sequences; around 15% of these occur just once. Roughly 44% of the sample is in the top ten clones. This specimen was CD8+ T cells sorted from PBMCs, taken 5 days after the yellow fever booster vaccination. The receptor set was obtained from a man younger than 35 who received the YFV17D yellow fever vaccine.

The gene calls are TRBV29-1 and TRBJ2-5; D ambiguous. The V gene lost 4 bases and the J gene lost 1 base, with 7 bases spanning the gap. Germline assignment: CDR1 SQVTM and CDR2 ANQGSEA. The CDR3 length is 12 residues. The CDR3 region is CSVVDLQETQYF. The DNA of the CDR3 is TGCAGCGTTGTGGACCTCCAAGAGACCCAGTACTTC. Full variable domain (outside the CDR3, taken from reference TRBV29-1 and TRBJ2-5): SAVISQKPSRDICQRGTSLTIQCQVDSQVTMMFWYRQQPGQSLTLIATANQGSEATYESGFVIDKFPISRPNLTFSTLTVSNMSPEDSSIYLCSVVDLQETQYFGPGTRLLVL.

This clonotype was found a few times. The CDR3 loop is CASSPRWVVAGAIGAGELFF. The CDR3 coding sequence is TGTGCCAGCAGCCCCCGCTGGGTTGTAGCGGGGGCCATAGGCGCCGGGGAGCTGTTTTTT. V is TRBV9 and J is TRBJ2-2; 9 bases map to TRBD2. Germline V gene sequence: CDR1 SGDLS, CDR2 YYNGEE. The V segment lost 4 bases and the J segment 6 bases; nucleotides outside the gene matches: 22. The CDR3 is 20 amino acids. Filled out from reference TRBV9 and TRBJ2-2, the complete variable domain reads DSGVTQTPKHLITATGQRVTLRCSPRSGDLSVYWYQQSLDQGLQFLIQYYNGEERAKGNILERFSAQQFPDLHSELNLSSLELGDSALYFCASSPRWVVAGAIGAGELFFGEGSRLTVL.

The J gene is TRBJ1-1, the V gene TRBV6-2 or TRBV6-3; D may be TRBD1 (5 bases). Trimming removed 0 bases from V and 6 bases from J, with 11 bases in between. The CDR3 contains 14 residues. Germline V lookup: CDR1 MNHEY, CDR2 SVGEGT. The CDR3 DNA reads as TGTGCCAGCAGTTACTCGAGCAGGGACGCTGAAGCTTTCTTT. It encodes CASSYSSRDAEAFF.

The CDR3 coding sequence is TGTGCCAGCAGACGCGACACCTCCTACGAGCAGTACTTC. Amino acid sequence: CASRRDTSYEQYF. The genes are TRBV6-5 and TRBJ2-7; D gene ambiguous. CDR3 length: 13 amino acids. Germline assignment: CDR1 MNHEY and CDR2 SVGAGI. V was trimmed by 6 bases and J by 0 bases, leaving 9 bases between them.

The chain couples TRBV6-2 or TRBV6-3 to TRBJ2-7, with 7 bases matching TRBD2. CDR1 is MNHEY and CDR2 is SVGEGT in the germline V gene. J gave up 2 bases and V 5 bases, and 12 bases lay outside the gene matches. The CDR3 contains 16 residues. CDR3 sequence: CASSPARWEGAYEQYF. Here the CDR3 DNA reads TGTGCCAGCAGTCCCGCCAGGTGGGAGGGAGCCTACGAGCAGTACTTC.

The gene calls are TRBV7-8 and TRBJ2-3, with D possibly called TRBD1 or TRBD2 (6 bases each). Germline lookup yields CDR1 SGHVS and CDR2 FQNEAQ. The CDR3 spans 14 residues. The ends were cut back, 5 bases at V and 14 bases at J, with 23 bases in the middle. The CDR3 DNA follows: TGTGCCAGCAGCGATCAAAGGGGGGCTAAACGAGTGTATTTT. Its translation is CASSDQRGAKRVYF.

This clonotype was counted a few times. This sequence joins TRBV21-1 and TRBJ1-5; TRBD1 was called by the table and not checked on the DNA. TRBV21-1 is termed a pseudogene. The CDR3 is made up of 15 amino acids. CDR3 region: CASSKVQGRNQPQHF. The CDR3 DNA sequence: TGTGCCAGCAGCAAAGTACAGGGGCGGAATCAGCCCCAGCATTTT.

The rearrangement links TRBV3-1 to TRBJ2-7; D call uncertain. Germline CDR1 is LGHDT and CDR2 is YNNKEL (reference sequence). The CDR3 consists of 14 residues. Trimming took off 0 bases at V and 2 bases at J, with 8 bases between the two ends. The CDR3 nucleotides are TGTGCCAGCAGCCAAGACAGACTCGCCTACGAGCAGTACTTC. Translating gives CASSQDRLAYEQYF.

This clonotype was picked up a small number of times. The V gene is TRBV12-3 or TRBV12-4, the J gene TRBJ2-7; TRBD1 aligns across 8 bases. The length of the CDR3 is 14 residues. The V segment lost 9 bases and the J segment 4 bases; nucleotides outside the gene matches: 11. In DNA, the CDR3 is TGTGCCAGAGAAAAGACAGGGGAATTGTACGAGCAGTACTTC. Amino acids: CAREKTGELYEQYF.

The CDR3 sequence: CASTRWDRGDEQYF. CDR3 nucleotides: TGCGCCAGCACGAGGTGGGACAGGGGAGACGAGCAGTACTTC. V gene TRBV5-1 combines with J gene TRBJ2-7; 10 nucleotides match TRBD1. This CDR3 contains 14 residues. Trimming removed 6 bases from V and 5 bases from J; junction bases left unmatched: 8. CDR1 SGHRS and CDR2 YFSETQ come from the germline V gene.

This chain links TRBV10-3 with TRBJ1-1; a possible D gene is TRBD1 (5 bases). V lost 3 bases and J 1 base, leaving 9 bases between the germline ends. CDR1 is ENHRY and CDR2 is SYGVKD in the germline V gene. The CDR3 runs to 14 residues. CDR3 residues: CAISDMTANTEAFF. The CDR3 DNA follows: TGTGCCATCAGTGATATGACAGCGAACACTGAAGCTTTCTTT.

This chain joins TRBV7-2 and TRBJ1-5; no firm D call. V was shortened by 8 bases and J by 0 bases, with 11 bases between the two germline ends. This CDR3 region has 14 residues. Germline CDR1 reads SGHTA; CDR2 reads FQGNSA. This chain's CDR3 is CASDEQNSNQPQHF. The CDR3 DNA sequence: TGTGCCAGCGACGAACAGAATAGCAATCAGCCCCAGCATTTT. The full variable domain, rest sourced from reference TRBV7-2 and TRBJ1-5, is GAGVSQSPSNKVTEKGKDVELRCDPISGHTALYWYRQSLGQGLEFLIYFQGNSAPDKSGLPSDRFSAERTGGSVSTLTIQRTQQEDSAVYLCASDEQNSNQPQHFGDGTRLSIL.

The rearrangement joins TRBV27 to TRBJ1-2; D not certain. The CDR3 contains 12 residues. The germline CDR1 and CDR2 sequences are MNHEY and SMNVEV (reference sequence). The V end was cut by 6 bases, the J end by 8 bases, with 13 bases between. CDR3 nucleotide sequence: TGTGCCAGCAGCCCAGGTCATGAGGGCTACACCTTC. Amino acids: CASSPGHEGYTF.

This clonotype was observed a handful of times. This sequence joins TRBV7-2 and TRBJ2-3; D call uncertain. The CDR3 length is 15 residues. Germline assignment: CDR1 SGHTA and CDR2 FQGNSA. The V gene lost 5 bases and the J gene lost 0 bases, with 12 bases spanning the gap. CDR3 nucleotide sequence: TGTGCCAGCAGCCCCCATATGTCTAGCACAGATACGCAGTATTTT. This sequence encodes CASSPHMSSTDTQYF.

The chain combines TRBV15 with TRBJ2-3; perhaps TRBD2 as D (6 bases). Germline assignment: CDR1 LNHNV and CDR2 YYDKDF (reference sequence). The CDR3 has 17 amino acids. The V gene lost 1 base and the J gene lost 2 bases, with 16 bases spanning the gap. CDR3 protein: CATSRVGAGGYTDTQYF. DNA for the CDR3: TGTGCCACCAGCAGAGTGGGAGCGGGCGGTTACACAGATACGCAGTATTTT.

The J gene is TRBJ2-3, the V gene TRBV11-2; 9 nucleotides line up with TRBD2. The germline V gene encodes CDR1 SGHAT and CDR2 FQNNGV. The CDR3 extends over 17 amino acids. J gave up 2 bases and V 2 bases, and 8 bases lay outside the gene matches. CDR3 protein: CASSLRSLAGYTDTQYF. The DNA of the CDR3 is TGTGCCAGCAGCTTAAGGTCGCTAGCGGGGTACACAGATACGCAGTATTTT.

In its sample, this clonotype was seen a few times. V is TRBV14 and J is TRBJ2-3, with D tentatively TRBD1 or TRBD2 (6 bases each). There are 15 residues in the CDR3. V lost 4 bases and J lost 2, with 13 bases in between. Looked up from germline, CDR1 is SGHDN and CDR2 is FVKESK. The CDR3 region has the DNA TGTGCCAGCAGCCCCCTAGGGGGGTTCACAGATACGCAGTATTTT. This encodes CASSPLGGFTDTQYF.

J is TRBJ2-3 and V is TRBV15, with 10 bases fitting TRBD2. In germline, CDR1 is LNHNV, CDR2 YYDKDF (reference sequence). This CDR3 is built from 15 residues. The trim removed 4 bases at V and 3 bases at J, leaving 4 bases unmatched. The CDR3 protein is CATSIPSGGTDTQYF. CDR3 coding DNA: TGTGCCACCAGCATCCCTAGCGGGGGAACAGATACGCAGTATTTT.

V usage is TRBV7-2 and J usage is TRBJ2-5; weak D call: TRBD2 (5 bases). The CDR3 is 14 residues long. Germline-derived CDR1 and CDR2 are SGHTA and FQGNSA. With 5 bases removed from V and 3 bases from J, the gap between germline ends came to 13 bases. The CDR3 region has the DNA TGTGCCAGCAGCCCGGACGGAGGTGAAGAGACCCAGTACTTC. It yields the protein CASSPDGGEETQYF.

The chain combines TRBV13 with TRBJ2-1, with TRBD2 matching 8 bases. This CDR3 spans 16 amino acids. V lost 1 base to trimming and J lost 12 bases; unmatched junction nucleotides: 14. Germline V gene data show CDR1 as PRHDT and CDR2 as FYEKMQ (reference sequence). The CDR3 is CASSLDGGASTGLQFF. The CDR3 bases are TGTGCCAGCAGCTTAGACGGGGGGGCCTCCACGGGACTGCAGTTCTTC.